Below, 31 T cell receptor beta chains from the same sample are listed, as sequenced in a study of beta chain features in type 1 diabetes. Reverse transcribing all isolated RNA meant expressed TCRB transcripts were sequenced. Measured with immunoSEQ multiplex PCR; TCRdb has only the in-frame clones, and not every one. The repertoire holds hundreds of thousands of clones, with roughly 8% as singletons. Sequenced input: central memory CD4+ T cells from blood. The source is a young woman in good health.

This clone was observed a few times. J is TRBJ2-7 and V is TRBV5-1; D possibly corresponds to TRBD2 (6 bases). The V and J ends lost 0 bases and 4 bases respectively, with 8 bases between them. Per germline, CDR1 SGHRS and CDR2 YFSETQ. The CDR3 length is 13 residues. The CDR3 here is CASSLATRYEQYF. In DNA, the CDR3 is TGCGCCAGCAGCTTGGCGACTAGGTACGAGCAGTACTTC.

DNA for the CDR3: TGTGCCAGCAGCTTGACAGGGACTTTGAGCACAGATACGCAGTATTTT. This sequence encodes CASSLTGTLSTDTQYF. The chain employs TRBV7-2 and TRBJ2-3, with a possible D match to TRBD1 (7 bases). The CDR3 covers 16 residues. The V end lost 3 bases, the J end lost 0 bases, and 13 bases lay between the germline ends. The germline CDR1 and CDR2 sequences are SGHTA and FQGNSA.

The sample holds many counts of this clone. In the same sample, other DNA sequences code for this CDR3. V is TRBV29-1 and J is TRBJ1-1, with 7 positions matching TRBD1. Trimming at V came to 3 bases and at J to 1 base, leaving 8 bases not matched to a gene. CDR1 is SQVTM, CDR2 ANQGSEA, per germline. CDR3 length: 15 residues. DNA of the CDR3: TGCAGCGTTGAGGGGCAGGGGGGAGCGAACACTGAAGCTTTCTTT. As protein: CSVEGQGGANTEAFF.

The chain uses TRBV10-3 and TRBJ2-3, with TRBD2 identical over 11 bases. Germline V gives CDR1 ENHRY, CDR2 SYGVKD. This CDR3 comprises 16 residues. V lost 8 bases, J lost 2 bases, and 9 bases stayed unmatched. The CDR3 bases are TGTGCCATCGCCGGGACTAGCGGAGGGGCCACAGATACGCAGTATTTT. Protein: CAIAGTSGGATDTQYF.

There are a few counts of this clone. This chain uses TRBV18 with TRBJ1-1; D not resolved. V dropped 6 bases and J dropped 1 base, with 9 bases sitting between them. The CDR3 totals 13 residues. From germline, CDR1 is KGHSH and CDR2 LQKENI. CDR3 in DNA: TGTGCCAGCTCCACAGCCAAGAACACTGAAGCTTTCTTT. Encoded protein: CASSTAKNTEAFF. Combining the CDR3 with reference TRBV18 and TRBJ1-1 gives the whole variable domain NAGVMQNPRHLVRRRGQEARLRCSPMKGHSHVYWYRQLPEEGLKFMVYLQKENIIDESGMPKERFSAEFPKEGPSILRIQQVVRGDSAAYFCASSTAKNTEAFFGQGTRLTVV.

V is TRBV11-2 and J is TRBJ2-4, with D perhaps matching TRBD1 or TRBD2 (5 bases each). Per the germline V gene, CDR1 is SGHAT and CDR2 is FQNNGV. CDR3 length equals 14 residues. Trimming cost V 5 bases and J 7 bases, with 15 bases left between them. The chain's CDR3 is CASSRGVRVNIQYF. CDR3 sequence (DNA): TGTGCCAGCAGCAGAGGGGTCAGGGTTAACATTCAGTACTTC.

The chain has TRBV7-8 and TRBJ1-2; tentative D call: TRBD1 (5 bases). V shed 0 bases and J shed 2 bases, with 19 bases lying between them. This CDR3 spans 18 amino acids. Looked up from germline, CDR1 is SGHVS and CDR2 is FQNEAQ. The CDR3 here is CASSLAGELVPLNYGYTF. CDR3 DNA: TGTGCCAGCAGCTTAGCGGGGGAACTTGTCCCCCTAAACTATGGCTACACCTTC.

The genes are TRBV6-5 and TRBJ2-5, with TRBD2 as a possible D gene (5 bases). This CDR3 comprises 12 residues. V dropped 10 bases and J dropped 1 base, with 10 bases sitting between them. CDR1 MNHEY and CDR2 SVGAGI come from the germline V gene. The CDR3 nucleotides are TGTGCCATCAGCCGGGGCCAAGAGACCCAGTACTTC. Protein sequence: CAISRGQETQYF.

This clone was recorded a few times. The chain joins TRBV2 to TRBJ2-4, with D hard to call. V gave up 2 bases and J gave up 3 bases, with 5 bases separating them. Germline loops: CDR1 SNHLY, CDR2 FYNNEI. The CDR3 sequence is 13 residues long. The CDR3 region is CASSELGKNIQYF. The CDR3 region has the DNA TGTGCCAGCAGTGAATTGGGCAAAAACATTCAGTACTTC.

This chain links TRBV7-9 with TRBJ2-2, with D possibly matching TRBD1 (6 bases). V gave up 5 bases and J gave up 4 bases, with 17 bases separating them. The CDR3 extends over 16 amino acids. Germline CDR1 is SEHNR and CDR2 is FQNEAQ (reference sequence). This CDR3 reads CASSPRDKGTTGELFF. The CDR3, as DNA: TGTGCCAGCAGCCCCCGGGACAAAGGAACCACCGGGGAGCTGTTTTTT.

With respect to this clone: At the DNA level, this CDR3 is encoded by other sequences in the same sample as well. The chain uses TRBV7-9 and TRBJ1-1, with D unresolved. The CDR3 spans 11 residues. CDR1 and CDR2 from the germline V gene are SEHNR and FQNEAQ (reference sequence). V was pared by 5 bases and J by 3 bases, with 4 bases between. The CDR3 DNA is TGTGCCAGCAGCCCGGACACTGAAGCTTTCTTT. Its translation: CASSPDTEAFF. Drawing the rest from reference TRBV7-9 and TRBJ1-1, the complete variable domain is DTGVSQNPRHKITKRGQNVTFRCDPISEHNRLYWYRQTLGQGPEFLTYFQNEAQLEKSRLLSDRFSAERPKGSFSTLEIQRTEQGDSAMYLCASSPDTEAFFGQGTRLTVV.

The rearrangement links TRBV10-3 to TRBJ2-6; 8 positions match TRBD1. The germline V gene has CDR1 ENHRY and CDR2 SYGVKD. Trimming at V came to 4 bases and at J to 0 bases, leaving 8 bases not matched to a gene. This CDR3 has 18 amino acids. CDR3 region: CAISVHGQGSSGANVLTF. Here the CDR3 DNA reads TGTGCCATCAGTGTTCATGGACAGGGAAGCTCTGGGGCCAACGTCCTGACTTTC.

This clone was counted between two and nine times. One base away lies a much larger clone, so this may be a sequencing read error. The sample carries other DNA sequences with the same CDR3. CDR3 sequence: CASSQAGTDTQYF. CDR3 DNA sequence: TGTGCCAGCAGCCAAGCTGGCACAGATACGCAGTATTTT. The V call is TRBV4-1, the J call TRBJ2-3; D is unclear. This CDR3 is built from 13 residues. From germline, CDR1 is MGHRA and CDR2 YSYEKL.

This rearrangement joins TRBV23-1 to TRBJ2-7; D gene unclear. TRBV23-1 is assigned to the ORF class and has an uncertain function. The ends were cut back, 7 bases at V and 1 base at J, with 23 bases in the middle. The CDR3 contains 17 residues. The CDR3 DNA sequence: TGCGCCAGCAACGCATCTATCATCCGACCATCATCCTACGAGCAGTACTTC. Residues: CASNASIIRPSSYEQYF.

The chain has TRBV6-5 and TRBJ1-1; weak D call: TRBD1 (6 bases). Trimming stripped 6 bases from V and 3 bases from J, with 11 bases between. Germline V gene lookup returns CDR1 MNHEY and CDR2 SVGAGI. The CDR3 length is 13 residues. The CDR3 loop is CASRTGWYTEAFF. DNA of the CDR3: TGTGCCAGCAGAACAGGGTGGTACACTGAAGCTTTCTTT.

The V gene is TRBV6-6, the J gene TRBJ2-1; maybe TRBD1 (5 bases). Germline V lookup: CDR1 MNHNY, CDR2 SVGAGI (reference sequence). The germline V and J ends were trimmed by 5 bases and 4 bases, with 12 bases remaining between them. The CDR3 extends over 14 amino acids. The CDR3, as DNA: TGTGCCAGCAGTGATTCAGACAGATACAATGAGCAGTTCTTC. Amino acids: CASSDSDRYNEQFF.

This clone was seen only a few times. The chain employs TRBV2 and TRBJ2-2, with TRBD1 identical over 7 bases. Germline-derived CDR1 and CDR2 are SNHLY and FYNNEI. The CDR3 contains 15 residues. The trim removed 7 bases at V and 6 bases at J, leaving 11 bases unmatched. CDR3 region: CASTLEGGRAGELFF. CDR3 DNA: TGTGCCAGCACCCTGGAAGGGGGCAGGGCCGGGGAGCTGTTTTTT.

This clone turned up a few times. V is TRBV5-1 and J is TRBJ2-1, with a weak D call TRBD1 (5 bases). CDR1 is SGHRS, CDR2 YFSETQ, per germline. Trimming removed 3 bases at V and 8 bases at J, with 21 bases between. The CDR3 loop spans 16 amino acids. The CDR3 loop reads CASSSSPATNRYEQFF. The CDR3 DNA sequence: TGCGCCAGCAGCTCAAGCCCTGCGACCAACAGGTATGAGCAGTTCTTC.

This clone was observed a few times. This chain links TRBV2 with TRBJ2-4; TRBD1 or TRBD2 may be the D gene (5 bases each). Trimming removed 5 bases from V and 7 bases from J, with 15 bases in between. The CDR3 runs 14 residues. Germline V gene lookup returns CDR1 SNHLY and CDR2 FYNNEI. The CDR3 DNA is TGTGCCAGCAGTCTCGGGACGTCTGTGAACATTCAGTACTTC. It translates to CASSLGTSVNIQYF.

The chain joins TRBV4-3 to TRBJ1-2, with a tentative D call TRBD1 (6 bases). Deletions cut 4 bases from V and 7 bases from J, with 25 bases between. The CDR3 runs to 17 residues. The germline gives CDR1 LGHNA, CDR2 YSLEER. In DNA, the CDR3 is TGCGCCAGCAGCCGTTACCCCGAGACGGAGGGGGTTCTTGGCTACACCTTC. It yields the protein CASSRYPETEGVLGYTF.

This clone has just a few counts. This chain connects TRBV2 to TRBJ2-1; 7 bases are a match to TRBD1. CDR3 size: 13 residues. Trimming cost V 8 bases and J 3 bases; bases outside gene matches: 4. CDR1 and CDR2 from the germline V gene are SNHLY and FYNNEI. The CDR3 DNA sequence: TGTGCCAGCGCCCAGGGGGACTACAATGAGCAGTTCTTC. It encodes CASAQGDYNEQFF.

The CDR3, as DNA: TGTGCCAGCAGTTACTCATCTAGGTTACCTGAAGCTTTCTTT. Protein sequence: CASSYSSRLPEAFF. J is TRBJ1-1 and V is TRBV6-6, with no clear D. This CDR3 has 14 residues. Trimming took 0 bases from V and 6 from J, leaving 11 bases between them. Germline V gene data show CDR1 as MNHNY and CDR2 as SVGAGI (reference sequence).

This clone was recorded a few times. The chain carries TRBV5-8 and TRBJ2-2; either TRBD1 or TRBD2 may supply D (5 bases each). V was clipped by 4 bases and J by 6 bases, with 10 bases between them. Germline V lookup: CDR1 SGHTS, CDR2 YDEGEE. The CDR3 has 13 residues. The CDR3 region has the DNA TGTGCCAGCAGCCGGCAGGGAGCCGGGGAGCTGTTTTTT. Amino acid sequence: CASSRQGAGELFF. The variable domain in full, with the rest retrieved from reference TRBV5-8 and TRBJ2-2, is EAGVTQSPTHLIKTRGQQATLRCSPISGHTSVYWYQQALGLGLQFLLWYDEGEERNRGNFPPRFSGRQFPNYSSELNVNALELEDSALYLCASSRQGAGELFFGEGSRLTVL.

Only a few counts were recorded for this clone. This sequence joins TRBV7-2 and TRBJ2-2; possibly TRBD2 for D (5 bases). CDR3 size: 16 residues. Trimming took off 1 base at V and 2 bases at J, with 11 bases between the two ends. Germline V lookup: CDR1 SGHTA, CDR2 FQGNSA. The CDR3, as DNA: TGTGCCAGCAGCTTAGAGCGGTGGGGAAACACCGGGGAGCTGTTTTTT. It codes for CASSLERWGNTGELFF.

This clone was observed at least ten times. The CDR3 sequence is CASSLTGRQRHYGYTF. The DNA of the CDR3 is TGTGCCAGCAGTTTAACCGGACGACAGCGCCACTATGGCTACACCTTC. The chain has TRBV27 and TRBJ1-2; D may be TRBD1 (5 bases). This CDR3 spans 16 amino acids. Trimming cost V 2 bases and J 3 bases, with 16 bases left between them. Per germline, CDR1 MNHEY and CDR2 SMNVEV (reference sequence).

V usage is TRBV5-1 and J usage is TRBJ2-3; D ambiguous. CDR3 length: 14 residues. Trimming took 0 bases from V and 5 from J, leaving 10 bases between them. Germline CDR1 SGHRS, CDR2 YFSETQ. CDR3 sequence (DNA): TGCGCCAGCAGCTTGGGTGGGCAGCGAGATACGCAGTATTTT. The encoded protein is CASSLGGQRDTQYF.

This clone has only a few counts. Germline and junction disagree at one end, which may indicate a read error. This sequence joins TRBV4-2 and TRBJ1-4, with TRBD1 matching over 9 bases. The CDR3 runs to 19 residues. CDR1 and CDR2 (germline): LGHNA, YNFKEQ. CDR3 nucleotide sequence: TGTGCCAGCAGCAAAGAAAAAGGACAGGGGTATTCAACTAATGAAAAACTGTTTTTT. This sequence encodes CASSKEKGQGYSTNEKLFF.

The gene calls are TRBV5-6 and TRBJ2-1; 9 nucleotides match TRBD2. Germline trimming cut 4 bases from V and 13 bases from J; bases unmatched to any gene: 3. Germline V gene data show CDR1 as SGHDT and CDR2 as YYEEEE. This CDR3 comprises 11 residues. The CDR3 region is CASSGSGSQFF. Written as DNA, the CDR3 is TGTGCCAGCAGCGGTAGCGGGAGTCAGTTCTTC.

This clone has just a few counts. The V and J genes are TRBV7-2 and TRBJ2-2, with D possibly called TRBD1 or TRBD2 (5 bases each). Trimming removed 3 bases at V and 1 base at J, with 12 bases between. The CDR3 has 16 residues. Per the germline V gene, CDR1 is SGHTA and CDR2 is FQGNSA. Here the CDR3 reads CASSLAGTMNTGELFF. The DNA of the CDR3 is TGTGCCAGCAGCTTGGCTGGGACCATGAACACCGGGGAGCTGTTTTTT.

This clone showed up just a few times. The chain combines TRBV7-8 with TRBJ2-5; D uncertain. Germline V gives CDR1 SGHVS, CDR2 FQNEAQ. The CDR3 runs 15 residues. Trimming took 8 bases from V and 2 from J, leaving 18 bases between them. In DNA form, the CDR3 reads TGTGCCAGCCGCCACCTTGGGAAGAGGCAAGAGACCCAGTACTTC. This codes for CASRHLGKRQETQYF.

This clone was counted a few times. The V and J genes are TRBV4-3 and TRBJ2-7, with 7 bases matching TRBD2. Per the germline V gene, CDR1 is LGHNA and CDR2 is YSLEER. J lost 3 bases, V lost 0 bases, and 11 bases had no gene match. This CDR3 spans 17 amino acids. For the CDR3, the DNA is TGCGCCAGCAGCCAAGATTTCGCACCCAGGGACTACTACGAGCAGTACTTC. Amino acids: CASSQDFAPRDYYEQYF.